This TCR beta chain stems from a study of blood T cells in healthy people across ages. A minimum of 5.5 micrograms of total RNA was extracted per sample. Using a J-beta primer mix together with a sample-barcoded 5' primer, a second PCR was run for roughly 6 to 11 cycles. Each CDR3 protein gets one entry after TCRdb re-called the 5' RACE reads with MiXCR. The data contain about 1.4 million distinct CDR3 sequences, around 59% of them seen just once; the ten biggest clones take up 6.5% to 8%. Regarding the study as a whole: More naive CD4+ cells and higher diversity marked long-lived donors relative to aged donors. Older age went with lower TCR beta diversity per million T cells, in a roughly linear way.

As to this clonotype: No antigen is known for it.

The TCR sequence derives from a man between 18 and 35 years old in good health. Sequences were obtained from blood.

CDR3 DNA sequence: TGTGCCAGCAGCCCCCGGGACAGGGGGGCTTTCTTT. It specifies CASSPRDRGAFF. The chain employs TRBV7-9 and TRBJ1-1; 11 bases fit TRBD1. V was pared by 5 bases and J by 11 bases, with 4 bases of the junction left unmatched. The CDR3 sequence is 12 residues long. Germline CDR1 and CDR2: SEHNR and FQNEAQ (reference sequence).